This TCR beta chain was recorded in a study of vaccination and CD4 T cells after COVID-19. About the research overall: Following dose two, a median about 65 days (range 14 to 241) passed before post-vaccine samples were taken.

Cultured CD4+ T-cell DNA underwent Oncomine TCR Beta short-read sequencing. TCRdb re-called the PCR reads with MiXCR, one entry per CDR3 protein. The sample includes approximately 25,000 distinct CDR3 sequences, over 45% seen only once; the top ten take 5% to 6.5%. The treatment denotes: roughly 11-day PBMC culture with coronavirus spike peptide pools or control peptides (ViraFEST assay). This CDR3 region has 13 residues. CDR1 is MNHNS and CDR2 is SASEGT in the germline V gene. V was cut by 5 bases and J by 4 bases, with 11 bases left in between. In this sample, this clonotype turned up a few times. What it recognizes is unknown.

The sequencing sample was made of CD4+ T cells from blood, cultured in vitro. The source is a human donor who had recovered from COVID-19. This rearrangement joins TRBV6-1 to TRBJ1-1; D not resolved. CDR3 in DNA: TGTGCCAGCAGTCGGGTATTCGGCACTGAAGCTTTCTTT. Translation gives CASSRVFGTEAFF.